Listed below are T cell receptor beta chains from one sample, sequenced in a study of T cell responses to AZD1222 COVID-19 vaccine. Clones were sequenced by immunoSEQ multiplex PCR, and TCRdb holds only the in-frame ones, with some missing. Here the sample spans over 100,000 clones, roughly nine tenths being singletons. The specimen comprised peripheral blood, sampled on day 0 of AZD1222 vaccination. These receptors originate from an adult in good health. Both conserved end residues are trimmed from each CDR3. The order of the fields is CDR3 length, V gene, CDR3 protein.

cdr3_length: 10
v_call: TRBV7-9
cdr3_aa: ASSFWGNGAF

cdr3_length: 14
v_call: TRBV4-3
cdr3_aa: ASSHFGQVSRTEAF

cdr3_length: 13
v_call: TRBV6-6
cdr3_aa: ASSSTSGGAETQY

cdr3_length: 14
v_call: TRBV18
cdr3_aa: ASSPTGTGDSGELF

cdr3_length: 12
v_call: TRBV11-2
cdr3_aa: ASSLGGQVYGYT

cdr3_length: 13
v_call: TRBV4-2
cdr3_aa: ASSQGLARGDEQY

cdr3_length: 14
v_call: TRBV5-1
cdr3_aa: ASSSGQGIPLDEQF

cdr3_length: 12
v_call: TRBV7-2
cdr3_aa: ASSFQGNYQPQH

cdr3_length: 11
v_call: TRBV6-2/TRBV6-3
cdr3_aa: ASGPGSTYEQY

cdr3_length: 10
v_call: TRBV5-8
cdr3_aa: ASSLNGPEAF

cdr3_length: 12
v_call: TRBV6-5
cdr3_aa: ASRDRVAGNTIY

cdr3_length: 10
v_call: TRBV2
cdr3_aa: ASMDRGMEAF

cdr3_length: 11
v_call: TRBV4-1
cdr3_aa: ASSQSVGGIQY

cdr3_length: 11
v_call: TRBV5-1
cdr3_aa: ASSWTSNGEAF

cdr3_length: 14
v_call: TRBV2
cdr3_aa: ASSPQGGNSNQPQH

cdr3_length: 11
v_call: TRBV7-5
cdr3_aa: ARSFPGLGNTT

cdr3_length: 12
v_call: TRBV18
cdr3_aa: ASSRTGVNEKLF

cdr3_length: 11
v_call: TRBV6-4
cdr3_aa: ASSPQGANGYT

cdr3_length: 15
v_call: TRBV27
cdr3_aa: ASSSKAGGRGTDTQY

cdr3_length: 11
v_call: TRBV9
cdr3_aa: ASSVGDNQPQH

cdr3_length: 11
v_call: TRBV18
cdr3_aa: ASSFGLDYEQY

cdr3_length: 12
v_call: TRBV6-2/TRBV6-3
cdr3_aa: ASSSGSGGYEQY

cdr3_length: 12
v_call: TRBV7-8
cdr3_aa: ASSRGQGVETQY

cdr3_length: 13
v_call: TRBV5-1
cdr3_aa: ASSPGTSQPGELF

cdr3_length: 12
v_call: TRBV12-5
cdr3_aa: ASGPGTGQETQY

cdr3_length: 13
v_call: TRBV24-1
cdr3_aa: ATSDLRRGDQPQH

cdr3_length: 14
v_call: TRBV18
cdr3_aa: ASSLYRVDSGNTIY

cdr3_length: 11
v_call: TRBV12-5
cdr3_aa: ASGLSLDQPQH

cdr3_length: 12
v_call: TRBV19
cdr3_aa: ASSPPGGYEKLF

cdr3_length: 12
v_call: TRBV7-9
cdr3_aa: ASSFPGVGAEAF

cdr3_length: 12
v_call: TRBV11-2
cdr3_aa: ASSFYSRDTEAF

cdr3_length: 11
v_call: TRBV5-1
cdr3_aa: ASSLYHYNEQF

cdr3_length: 12
v_call: TRBV18
cdr3_aa: ASSPFRGPGELF